Listed below are T cell receptor beta chains from one sample, sequenced in a study of molecular identifiers for immune sequencing clone quantification. MiXCR was run by TCRdb on the PCR reads, yielding one entry per CDR3 protein. The table lists hundreds of thousands of distinct CDR3 sequences, less than 20% of them singletons, with roughly 0.83% in the top ten. The sequencing input was naive CD8+ T cells from blood, with Jurkat cell RNA spiked in. The receptors were gathered from a human donor in good health. Some libraries in this study had Jurkat cell RNA spiked in. CDR3s include the opening cysteine and the closing phenylalanine or tryptophan. The D gene is left open where the match is weak. Part of the rows lack a size; the others show once, few, many or a class for expanded clones.

cdr3_aa: CTSSYSIGLAGGPSDNEQFF; cdr3_nt: TGTACCAGCAGTTACTCGATAGGGCTAGCGGGGGGGCCGTCGGACAATGAGCAGTTCTTC; cdr3_length: 20; v_call: TRBV6-2/TRBV6-3; d_call: TRBD2; j_call: TRBJ2-1; clone_size: NA
cdr3_aa: CASSYQHWSNQPQHF; cdr3_nt: TGTGCCAGCAGTTACCAGCACTGGAGCAATCAGCCCCAGCATTTT; cdr3_length: 15; v_call: TRBV6-2/TRBV6-3; d_call: NA; j_call: TRBJ1-5; clone_size: NA
cdr3_aa: CASSQVGGGDQPQHF; cdr3_nt: TGCGCCAGCAGCCAAGTTGGCGGGGGTGATCAGCCCCAGCATTTT; cdr3_length: 15; v_call: TRBV4-1; d_call: NA; j_call: TRBJ1-5; clone_size: many
cdr3_aa: CASSFPGQVPSYEQYF; cdr3_nt: TGTGCCAGCAGCTTCCCGGGACAAGTCCCCTCCTACGAGCAGTACTTC; cdr3_length: 16; v_call: TRBV7-9; d_call: NA; j_call: TRBJ2-7; clone_size: NA
cdr3_aa: CSARYTLAGHTDTQYF; cdr3_nt: TGCAGTGCTAGGTATACGCTAGCGGGGCACACAGATACGCAGTATTTT; cdr3_length: 16; v_call: TRBV20-1; d_call: TRBD2; j_call: TRBJ2-3; clone_size: many
cdr3_aa: CASSSDTGDRAF; cdr3_nt: TGTGCCAGTAGTTCAGACACTGGGGACAGGGCTTTT; cdr3_length: 12; v_call: TRBV19; d_call: TRBD1; j_call: TRBJ2-3; clone_size: many
cdr3_aa: CASSYLPTDTQYF; cdr3_nt: TGTGCCAGCAGTTACCTGCCCACAGATACGCAGTATTTT; cdr3_length: 13; v_call: TRBV12-3/TRBV12-4; d_call: NA; j_call: TRBJ2-3; clone_size: many
cdr3_aa: CASSQATEPYYGYTF; cdr3_nt: TGTGCCAGCAGCCAAGCGACCGAGCCCTACTATGGCTACACCTTC; cdr3_length: 15; v_call: TRBV3-1; d_call: NA; j_call: TRBJ1-2; clone_size: many
cdr3_aa: CASSIDRTGTPEAFF; cdr3_nt: TGTGCCAGTAGTATAGACCGGACAGGGACCCCTGAAGCTTTCTTT; cdr3_length: 15; v_call: TRBV19; d_call: TRBD1; j_call: TRBJ1-1; clone_size: NA
cdr3_aa: CASSEVGGPSYEQYF; cdr3_nt: TGTGCCAGCAGCGAAGTCGGGGGGCCTAGCTACGAGCAGTACTTC; cdr3_length: 15; v_call: TRBV7-2; d_call: NA; j_call: TRBJ2-7; clone_size: many
cdr3_aa: CASRTGLAGTTDTQYF; cdr3_nt: TGCGCCAGCAGAACAGGACTAGCGGGAACCACAGATACGCAGTATTTT; cdr3_length: 16; v_call: TRBV4-1; d_call: TRBD2; j_call: TRBJ2-3; clone_size: NA
cdr3_aa: CASSNGAAGEKLFF; cdr3_nt: TGTGCCAGCAGCAACGGGGCAGCGGGCGAAAAACTGTTTTTT; cdr3_length: 14; v_call: TRBV6-5; d_call: NA; j_call: TRBJ1-4; clone_size: few
cdr3_aa: CASSISGALYEQYF; cdr3_nt: TGTGCCAGTAGTATAAGCGGGGCCCTCTACGAGCAGTACTTC; cdr3_length: 14; v_call: TRBV19; d_call: TRBD2; j_call: TRBJ2-7; clone_size: few
cdr3_aa: CSARGLTDSYNSPLHF; cdr3_nt: TGCAGTGCTAGGGGGCTGACAGACTCCTATAATTCACCCCTCCACTTT; cdr3_length: 16; v_call: TRBV20-1; d_call: NA; j_call: TRBJ1-6; clone_size: many
cdr3_aa: CAWSTRMNTGELFF; cdr3_nt: TGTGCCTGGAGCACTCGGATGAACACCGGGGAGCTGTTTTTT; cdr3_length: 14; v_call: TRBV30; d_call: NA; j_call: TRBJ2-2; clone_size: many
cdr3_aa: CASSPLGRDIETQYF; cdr3_nt: TGTGCCAGCAGCCCTCTAGGTCGGGATATAGAGACCCAGTACTTC; cdr3_length: 15; v_call: TRBV7-9; d_call: NA; j_call: TRBJ2-5; clone_size: many
cdr3_aa: CASSHGTSGPQDEQYF; cdr3_nt: TGCGCCAGCAGCCATGGGACTAGCGGACCTCAGGACGAGCAGTACTTC; cdr3_length: 16; v_call: TRBV4-1; d_call: TRBD2; j_call: TRBJ2-7; clone_size: NA
cdr3_aa: CASSTRDGPYEQYF; cdr3_nt: TGTGCCAGCAGCACCCGGGACGGACCCTACGAGCAGTACTTC; cdr3_length: 14; v_call: TRBV19; d_call: NA; j_call: TRBJ2-7; clone_size: many
cdr3_aa: CASSLWPPTHNEQFF; cdr3_nt: TGTGCCAGCAGCTTATGGCCTCCAACCCACAATGAGCAGTTCTTC; cdr3_length: 15; v_call: TRBV11-2; d_call: NA; j_call: TRBJ2-1; clone_size: many
cdr3_aa: CAGSFRVGGYEQYF; cdr3_nt: TGCGCCGGCAGCTTTAGGGTTGGGGGCTACGAGCAGTACTTC; cdr3_length: 14; v_call: TRBV5-1; d_call: NA; j_call: TRBJ2-7; clone_size: NA
cdr3_aa: CASSLGIGELFF; cdr3_nt: TGTGCCAGCAGCTTAGGTATTGGGGAGCTGTTTTTT; cdr3_length: 12; v_call: TRBV13; d_call: NA; j_call: TRBJ2-2; clone_size: few
cdr3_aa: CASSFGLAATDTQYF; cdr3_nt: TGTGCCAGCAGTTTCGGACTAGCGGCCACAGATACGCAGTATTTT; cdr3_length: 15; v_call: TRBV27; d_call: TRBD2; j_call: TRBJ2-3; clone_size: many
cdr3_aa: CASSPTGASTDTQYF; cdr3_nt: TGTGCCAGCAGTCCTACCGGGGCTAGCACAGATACGCAGTATTTT; cdr3_length: 15; v_call: TRBV14; d_call: NA; j_call: TRBJ2-3; clone_size: many
cdr3_aa: CASSQGQSSYNEQFF; cdr3_nt: TGTGCCAGCAGCCAAGGACAGAGCTCCTACAATGAGCAGTTCTTC; cdr3_length: 15; v_call: TRBV11-2; d_call: NA; j_call: TRBJ2-1; clone_size: many
cdr3_aa: CASSQEGVRTEAFF; cdr3_nt: TGCGCCAGCAGCCAAGAAGGGGTGAGGACTGAAGCTTTCTTT; cdr3_length: 14; v_call: TRBV4-1; d_call: NA; j_call: TRBJ1-1; clone_size: many
cdr3_aa: CASSTTGYAEAFF; cdr3_nt: TGTGCCAGCAGTACGACAGGGTACGCTGAAGCTTTCTTT; cdr3_length: 13; v_call: TRBV27; d_call: TRBD1; j_call: TRBJ1-1; clone_size: many
cdr3_aa: CASSQDFGGTNEKLFF; cdr3_nt: TGCGCCAGCAGCCAAGATTTTGGAGGGACTAATGAAAAACTGTTTTTT; cdr3_length: 16; v_call: TRBV4-3; d_call: NA; j_call: TRBJ1-4; clone_size: many
cdr3_aa: CASSSGLQAETQYF; cdr3_nt: TGTGCCAGCAGCTCGGGACTCCAGGCGGAGACCCAGTACTTC; cdr3_length: 14; v_call: TRBV7-9; d_call: NA; j_call: TRBJ2-5; clone_size: many
cdr3_aa: CASSLVPPESGLNEQFF; cdr3_nt: TGTGCTAGCAGCTTAGTCCCCCCGGAGTCTGGGTTGAATGAGCAGTTCTTC; cdr3_length: 17; v_call: TRBV7-7; d_call: NA; j_call: TRBJ2-1; clone_size: many
cdr3_aa: CASSLGGAKETQYF; cdr3_nt: TGTGCCAGCAGCTTAGGAGGGGCCAAAGAGACCCAGTACTTC; cdr3_length: 14; v_call: TRBV4-1; d_call: NA; j_call: TRBJ2-5; clone_size: many
cdr3_aa: CASSYSSQGVNGLVGNLQFF; cdr3_nt: TGTGCCAGCAGTTACTCGAGTCAGGGGGTGAACGGCCTAGTAGGTAATTTGCAGTTCTTC; cdr3_length: 20; v_call: TRBV6-5; d_call: TRBD1; j_call: TRBJ2-1; clone_size: NA
cdr3_aa: CASSPPGPLGEPQHF; cdr3_nt: TGTGCCAGCTCACCACCAGGACCCCTTGGGGAGCCCCAGCATTTT; cdr3_length: 15; v_call: TRBV18; d_call: NA; j_call: TRBJ1-5; clone_size: few